This TCR beta chain is from a study of CDR3 diversity in severe acne. From the PCR reads, TCRdb called clonotypes with MiXCR, one entry per CDR3 protein. The table includes around 91,000 distinct CDR3 sequences, 51% detected once. Details on this clonotype: This CDR3 is missing its conserved last phenylalanine or tryptophan, likely due to a read error.

This receptor was identified in a male donor in good health, without acne. Input material: blood.

CDR3 region: CASSLFSGGFSYNEQFR. The CDR3 nucleotides read TGTGCCAGCAGTTTGTTCAGCGGGGGGTTCTCCTACAATGAGCAGTTCAGA. V usage is TRBV12-3 or TRBV12-4 and J usage is TRBJ2-1; 9 bases are shared with TRBD2. The CDR3 length is 17 residues. Germline trimming cut 3 bases from V and 0 bases from J; bases unmatched to any gene: 6.